This TCR beta chain was captured by sequencing in a study of T-cell memory formation after mild COVID-19 (dated by TCRdb to 2020 to 2023). Broadly, across the study: Most TCR sequence clusters were specific to one of the two donors. Longitudinal TCRalpha and TCRbeta repertoire sequencing tracked T-cell clones expanding and contracting after mild COVID-19 in two donors. Two young, previously healthy adult volunteers made up the cohort, one male and one female.

The reads were generated on an Illumina NovaSeq 6000. TCRalpha and TCRbeta cDNA libraries were built by 5'RACE with constant-segment primers, adding sample barcodes and unique molecular identifiers. Trizol reagent was used to extract RNA from every sample. The libraries were amplified in two PCR steps, and the second step added a second sample barcode and Illumina TruSeq adapters. Sequencing of the libraries was done on an Illumina NovaSeq, producing 2 x 150 bp paired-end reads. On the study's bioinformatics: Demultiplexing of reads and collapsing into UMI-guided consensus sequences were performed with migec v1.2.7. Using mixcr v2.1.11, UMI consensuses were aligned to TRA and TRB V and J templates and then assembled into clonotypes. Expanded or contracted clonotypes were those called significant by both edgeR and NoisET, with noise models trained on biological replicates. For edgeR calls, the thresholds were a false discovery rate-adjusted p below 0.01 and a log2 fold-change of 1. PCA with hierarchical clustering of max-normalized trajectories of the 1000 most abundant clonotypes was used as exploratory dynamics analysis. Separately sequenced CD4+ and CD8+ repertoires were used to assign a CD4 or CD8 phenotype to each responding clone. The public reads were run again by TCRdb, first through fastp at Q25 and then through MiXCR, and only productive beta chains were kept. Under each unique CDR3 protein, matching rows form one entry showing the most common genes and DNA. TCRdb's processing, not the study's, gives the V and J calls here. The sample records 250,000 to 400,000 distinct CDR3 sequences, roughly an eighth of which are singletons. Of the sample, under 25% is held by the ten largest clones.

This clonotype has a count of ten or more. The antigen this receptor binds is unknown. No per-base quality is available; no much larger clone lies one base away. PBMCs were isolated by Ficoll-Paque density gradient centrifugation. The full study reports these points: Contracting CD4+ clones appeared mostly in the CM and EM memory subsets, whereas CD8+ clones were enriched in EMRA. Clones that contracted from day 15 to 85 showed balanced CD4/CD8 phenotypes, whereas a second wave of clones that expanded from day 15 to 37 leaned towards CD4+. The detection of some responding clones in pre-infection memory suggests that pre-existing cross-reactive memory T cells joined the SARS-CoV-2 response. The second-wave clones that peaked on day 37 were not confirmed to be SARS-CoV-2 specific. The study included only a couple of mild cases, and larger cohorts that include severe cases with pre-infection samples were judged to be necessary.

Source material: PBMCs or a T cell subset sorted from them (not recorded which). The clonotype was recovered from a young man who had mild COVID-19 (a few samples of this study predate the infection). The sample titles of this study are shuffled in the database, so cell type and time point are left out; the donor was told from shared clones.

The CDR3 here reads CASSPHALSTDTQYF. The DNA reads TGTGCCAGCAGCCCACACGCACTGAGCACAGATACGCAGTATTTT. Recombination linked TRBV6-6 to TRBJ2-3; the D gene is unclear. The CDR3 starts with the cysteine, ends with the phenylalanine, and has 15 residues. Only the CDR3 part of the read is kept: 45 bases, read in frame from the first base. Cut back by 6 bases and 0 bases, the V and J ends lie 13 bases apart. From the germline V gene (reference sequence), CDR1 is MNHNY and CDR2 is SVGAGI.